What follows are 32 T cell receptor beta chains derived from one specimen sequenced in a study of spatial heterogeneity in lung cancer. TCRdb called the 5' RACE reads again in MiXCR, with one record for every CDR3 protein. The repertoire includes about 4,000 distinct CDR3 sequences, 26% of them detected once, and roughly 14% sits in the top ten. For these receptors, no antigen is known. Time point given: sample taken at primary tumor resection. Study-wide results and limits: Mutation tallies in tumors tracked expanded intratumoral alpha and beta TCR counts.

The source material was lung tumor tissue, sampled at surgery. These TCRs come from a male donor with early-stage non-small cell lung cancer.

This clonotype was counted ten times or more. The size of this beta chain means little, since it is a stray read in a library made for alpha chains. CDR3 residues: CSAVGGLAGRNEQFF. DNA of the CDR3: TGCAGCGCCGTGGGGGGACTAGCGGGACGGAATGAGCAGTTCTTC. J is TRBJ2-1 and V is TRBV29-1; TRBD2 matches 13 bases. CDR1 and CDR2 (germline): SQVTM, ANQGSEA. The CDR3 has 15 residues. V shed 7 bases, J shed 7 bases, and the junction held 10 bases outside the gene matches.

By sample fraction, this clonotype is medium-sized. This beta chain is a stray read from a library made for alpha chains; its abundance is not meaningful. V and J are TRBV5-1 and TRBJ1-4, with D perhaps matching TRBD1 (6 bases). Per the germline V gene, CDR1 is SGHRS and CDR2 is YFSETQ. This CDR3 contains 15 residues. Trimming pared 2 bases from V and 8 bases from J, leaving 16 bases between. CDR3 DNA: TGCGCCAGCAGCTTCCTGCGGGGGGCTGGGGAAAAACTGTTTTTT. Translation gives CASSFLRGAGEKLFF.

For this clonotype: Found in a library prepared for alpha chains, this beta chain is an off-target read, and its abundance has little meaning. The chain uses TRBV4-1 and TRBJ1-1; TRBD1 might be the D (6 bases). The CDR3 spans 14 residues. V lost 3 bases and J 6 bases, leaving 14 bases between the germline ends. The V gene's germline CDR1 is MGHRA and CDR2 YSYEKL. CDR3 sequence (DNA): TGCGCCAGCAGCCAGGGATACAGGGACGCTGAAGCTTTCTTT. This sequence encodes CASSQGYRDAEAFF.

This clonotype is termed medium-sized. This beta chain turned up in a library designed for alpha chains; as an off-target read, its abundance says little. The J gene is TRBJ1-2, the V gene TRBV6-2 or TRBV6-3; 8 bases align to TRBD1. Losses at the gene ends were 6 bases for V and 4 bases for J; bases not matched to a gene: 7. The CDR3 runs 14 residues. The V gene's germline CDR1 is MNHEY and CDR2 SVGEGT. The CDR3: CASRQGVGFYGYTF. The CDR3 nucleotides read TGTGCCAGCAGACAGGGGGTCGGCTTCTATGGCTACACCTTC.

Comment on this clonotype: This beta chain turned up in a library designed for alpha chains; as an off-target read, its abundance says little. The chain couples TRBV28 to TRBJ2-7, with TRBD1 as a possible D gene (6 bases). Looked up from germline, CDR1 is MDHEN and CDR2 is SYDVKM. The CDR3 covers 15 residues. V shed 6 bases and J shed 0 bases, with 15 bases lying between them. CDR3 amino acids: CASRATGFTSYEQYF. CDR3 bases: TGTGCCAGCAGAGCCACAGGGTTTACCTCCTACGAGCAGTACTTC.

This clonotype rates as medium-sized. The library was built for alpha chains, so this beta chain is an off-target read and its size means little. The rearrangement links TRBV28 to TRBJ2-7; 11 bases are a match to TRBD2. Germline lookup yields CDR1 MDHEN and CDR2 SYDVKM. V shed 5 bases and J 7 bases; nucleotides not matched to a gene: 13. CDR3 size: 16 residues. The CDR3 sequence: CASSPSSGRLAREQYF. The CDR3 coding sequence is TGTGCCAGCAGTCCCTCTAGCGGGAGGCTTGCGAGGGAGCAGTACTTC.

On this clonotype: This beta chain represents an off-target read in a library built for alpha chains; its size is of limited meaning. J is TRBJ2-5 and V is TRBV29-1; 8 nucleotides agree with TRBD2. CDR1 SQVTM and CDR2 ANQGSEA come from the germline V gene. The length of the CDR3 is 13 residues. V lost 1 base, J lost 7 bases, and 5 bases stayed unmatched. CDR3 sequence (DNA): TGCAGCGTTGAAGGGACAGCGGGAGTGACCCAGTACTTC. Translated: CSVEGTAGVTQYF. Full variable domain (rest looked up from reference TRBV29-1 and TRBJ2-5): SAVISQKPSRDICQRGTSLTIQCQVDSQVTMMFWYRQQPGQSLTLIATANQGSEATYESGFVIDKFPISRPNLTFSTLTVSNMSPEDSSIYLCSVEGTAGVTQYFGPGTRLLVL.

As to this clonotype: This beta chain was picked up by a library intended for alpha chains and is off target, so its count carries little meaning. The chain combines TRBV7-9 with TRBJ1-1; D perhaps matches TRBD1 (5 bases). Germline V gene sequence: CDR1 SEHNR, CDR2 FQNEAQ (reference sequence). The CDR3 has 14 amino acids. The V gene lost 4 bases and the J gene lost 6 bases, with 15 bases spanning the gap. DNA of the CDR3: TGTGCCAGCAGCTCCACCTCGTGGGGGGCTGAAGCTTTCTTT. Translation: CASSSTSWGAEAFF.

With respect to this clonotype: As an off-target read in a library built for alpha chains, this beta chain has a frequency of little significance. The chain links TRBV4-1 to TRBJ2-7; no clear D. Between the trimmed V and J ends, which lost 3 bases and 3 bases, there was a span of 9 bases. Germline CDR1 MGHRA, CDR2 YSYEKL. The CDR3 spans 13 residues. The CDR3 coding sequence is TGCGCCAGCAGCCATGGACGGAACTACGAGCAGTACTTC. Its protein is CASSHGRNYEQYF.

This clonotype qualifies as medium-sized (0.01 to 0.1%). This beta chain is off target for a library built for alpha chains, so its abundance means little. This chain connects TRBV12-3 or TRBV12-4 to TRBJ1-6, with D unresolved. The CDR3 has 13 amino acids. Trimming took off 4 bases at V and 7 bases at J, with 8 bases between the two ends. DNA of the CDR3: TGTGCCAGCAGTTCCCTCGTCAATTCACCCCTCCACTTT. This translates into CASSSLVNSPLHF.

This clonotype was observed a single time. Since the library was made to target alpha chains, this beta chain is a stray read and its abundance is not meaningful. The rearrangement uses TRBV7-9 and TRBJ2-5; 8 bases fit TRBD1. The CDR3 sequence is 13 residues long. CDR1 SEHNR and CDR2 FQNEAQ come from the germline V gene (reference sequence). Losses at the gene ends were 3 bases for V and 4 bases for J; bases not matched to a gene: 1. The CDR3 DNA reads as TGTGCCAGCAGCTTTCAGGGGGCAGAGACCCAGTACTTC. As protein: CASSFQGAETQYF.

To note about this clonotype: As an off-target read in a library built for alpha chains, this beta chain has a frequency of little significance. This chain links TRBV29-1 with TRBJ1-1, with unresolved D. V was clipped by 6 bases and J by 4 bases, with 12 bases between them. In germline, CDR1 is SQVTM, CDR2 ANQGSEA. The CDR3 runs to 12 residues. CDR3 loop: CSVAQSFTEAFF. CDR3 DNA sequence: TGCAGCGTCGCTCAGTCGTTCACTGAAGCTTTCTTT.

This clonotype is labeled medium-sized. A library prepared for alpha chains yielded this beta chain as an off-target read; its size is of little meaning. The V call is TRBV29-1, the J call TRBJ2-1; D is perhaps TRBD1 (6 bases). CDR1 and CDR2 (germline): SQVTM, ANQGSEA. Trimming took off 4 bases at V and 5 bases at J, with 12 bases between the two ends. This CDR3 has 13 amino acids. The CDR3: CSVGRTANNEQFF. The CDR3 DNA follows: TGCAGCGTTGGGCGGACAGCTAACAATGAGCAGTTCTTC.

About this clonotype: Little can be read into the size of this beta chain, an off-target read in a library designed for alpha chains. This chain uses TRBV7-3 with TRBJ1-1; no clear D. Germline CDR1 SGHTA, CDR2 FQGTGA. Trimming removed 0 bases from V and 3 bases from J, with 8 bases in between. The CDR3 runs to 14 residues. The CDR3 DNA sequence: TGTGCCAGCAGCTTAACGTCTGGGGACACTGAAGCTTTCTTT. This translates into CASSLTSGDTEAFF.

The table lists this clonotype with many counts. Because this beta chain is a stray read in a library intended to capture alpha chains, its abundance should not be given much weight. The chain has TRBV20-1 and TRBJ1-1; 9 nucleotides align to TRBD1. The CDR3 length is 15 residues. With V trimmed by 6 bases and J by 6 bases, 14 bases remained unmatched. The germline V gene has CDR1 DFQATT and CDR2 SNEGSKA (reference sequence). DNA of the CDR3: TGCAGTGCCCTGAACGCCGGGACAGGGACTTCTGAAGCTTTCTTT. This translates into CSALNAGTGTSEAFF.

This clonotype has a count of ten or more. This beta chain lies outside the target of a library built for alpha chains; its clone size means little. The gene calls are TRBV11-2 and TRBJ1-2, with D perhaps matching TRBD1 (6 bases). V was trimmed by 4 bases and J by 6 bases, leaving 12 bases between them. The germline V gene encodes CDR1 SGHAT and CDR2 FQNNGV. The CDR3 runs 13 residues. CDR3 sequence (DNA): TGTGCCAGCAGCTCCGGGACATACGATGGCTACACCTTC. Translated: CASSSGTYDGYTF.

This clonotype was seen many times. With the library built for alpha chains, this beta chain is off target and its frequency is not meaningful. The CDR3 spells CASSTAGTDEYF. The CDR3 DNA is TGTGCCAGCAGTACGGCCGGGACAGATGAATACTTC. The chain links TRBV27 to TRBJ2-4, with 7 positions matching TRBD1. The CDR3 spans 12 residues. CDR1 and CDR2 from the germline V gene are MNHEY and SMNVEV (reference sequence). J lost 16 bases, V lost 5 bases, and 11 bases had no gene match.

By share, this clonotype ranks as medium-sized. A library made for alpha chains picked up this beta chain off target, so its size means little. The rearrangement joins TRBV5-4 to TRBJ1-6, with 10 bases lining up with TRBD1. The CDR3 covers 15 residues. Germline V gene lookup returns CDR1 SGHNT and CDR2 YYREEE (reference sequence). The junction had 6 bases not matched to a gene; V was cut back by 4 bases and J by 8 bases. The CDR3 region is CASSPRTGGDSPLHF. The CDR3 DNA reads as TGTGCCAGCAGCCCACGGACAGGGGGGGATTCACCCCTCCACTTT.

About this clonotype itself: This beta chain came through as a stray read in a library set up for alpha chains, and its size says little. CDR3 protein: CASRKLAGITDTQYF. CDR3 nucleotide sequence: TGTGCCAGCAGGAAGCTAGCGGGGATCACAGATACGCAGTATTTT. This chain links TRBV2 with TRBJ2-3, with 9 nucleotides matching TRBD2. The CDR3 has 15 residues. J was trimmed by 2 bases and V by 6 bases; bases with no gene match: 6. CDR1 is SNHLY, CDR2 FYNNEI, per germline.

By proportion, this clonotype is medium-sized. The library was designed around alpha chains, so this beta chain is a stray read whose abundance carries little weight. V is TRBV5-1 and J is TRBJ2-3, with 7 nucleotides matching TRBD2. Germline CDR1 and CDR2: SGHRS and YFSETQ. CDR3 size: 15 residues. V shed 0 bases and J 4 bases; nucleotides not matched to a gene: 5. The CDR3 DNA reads TGCGCCAGCAGCTTGGGCGGGAGAGAATCAGATACGCAGTATTTT. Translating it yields CASSLGGRESDTQYF.

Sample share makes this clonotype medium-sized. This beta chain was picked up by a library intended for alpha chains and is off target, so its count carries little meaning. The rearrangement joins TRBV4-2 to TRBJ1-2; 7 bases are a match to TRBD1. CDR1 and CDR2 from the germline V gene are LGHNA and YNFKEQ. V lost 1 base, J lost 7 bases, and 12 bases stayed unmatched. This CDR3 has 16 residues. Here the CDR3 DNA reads TGTGCCAGCAGCCAAGGTCCCTCCAGGGGGGCTGGTGGCTACACCTTC. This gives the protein CASSQGPSRGAGGYTF.

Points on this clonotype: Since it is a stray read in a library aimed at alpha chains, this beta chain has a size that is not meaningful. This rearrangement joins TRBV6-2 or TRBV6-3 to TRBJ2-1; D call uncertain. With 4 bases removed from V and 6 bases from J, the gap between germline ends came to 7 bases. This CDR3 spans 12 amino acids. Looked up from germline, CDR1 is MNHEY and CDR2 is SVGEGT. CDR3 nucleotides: TGTGCCAGCAGTTTGGGTCTCAATGAGCAGTTCTTC. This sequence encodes CASSLGLNEQFF.

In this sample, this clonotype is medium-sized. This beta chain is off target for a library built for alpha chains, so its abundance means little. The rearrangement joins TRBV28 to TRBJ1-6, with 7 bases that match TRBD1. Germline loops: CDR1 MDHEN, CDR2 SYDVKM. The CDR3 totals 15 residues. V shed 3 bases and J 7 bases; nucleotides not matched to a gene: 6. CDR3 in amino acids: CASSLSGTANSPLHF. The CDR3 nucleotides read TGTGCCAGCAGTTTGTCCGGGACAGCCAATTCACCCCTCCACTTT. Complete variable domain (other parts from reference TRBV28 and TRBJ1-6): DVKVTQSSRYLVKRTGEKVFLECVQDMDHENMFWYRQDPGLGLRLIYFSYDVKMKEKGDIPEGYSVSREKKERFSLILESASTNQTSMYLCASSLSGTANSPLHFGNGTRLTVT.

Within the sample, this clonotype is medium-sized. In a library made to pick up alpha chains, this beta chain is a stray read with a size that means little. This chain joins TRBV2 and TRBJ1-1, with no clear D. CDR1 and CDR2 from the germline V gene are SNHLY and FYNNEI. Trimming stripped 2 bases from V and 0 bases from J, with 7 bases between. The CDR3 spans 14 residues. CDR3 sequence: CASSEMGVNTEAFF. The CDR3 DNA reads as TGTGCCAGCAGTGAAATGGGAGTGAACACTGAAGCTTTCTTT.

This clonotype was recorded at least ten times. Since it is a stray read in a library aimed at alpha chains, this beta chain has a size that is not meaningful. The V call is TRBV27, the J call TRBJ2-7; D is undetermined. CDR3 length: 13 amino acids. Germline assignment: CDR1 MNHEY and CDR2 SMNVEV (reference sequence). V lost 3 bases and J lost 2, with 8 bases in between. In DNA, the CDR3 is TGTGCCAGCAGTTTCGGCGCGGCCTACGAGCAGTACTTC. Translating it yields CASSFGAAYEQYF.

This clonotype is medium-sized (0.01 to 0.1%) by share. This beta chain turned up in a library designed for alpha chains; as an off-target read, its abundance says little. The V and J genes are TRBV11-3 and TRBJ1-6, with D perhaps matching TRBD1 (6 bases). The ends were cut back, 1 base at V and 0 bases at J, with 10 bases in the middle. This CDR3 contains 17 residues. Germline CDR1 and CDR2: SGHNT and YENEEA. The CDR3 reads CASSLGTESSYNSPLHF. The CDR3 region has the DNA TGTGCCAGCAGCTTAGGGACAGAGAGCTCCTATAATTCACCCCTCCACTTT.

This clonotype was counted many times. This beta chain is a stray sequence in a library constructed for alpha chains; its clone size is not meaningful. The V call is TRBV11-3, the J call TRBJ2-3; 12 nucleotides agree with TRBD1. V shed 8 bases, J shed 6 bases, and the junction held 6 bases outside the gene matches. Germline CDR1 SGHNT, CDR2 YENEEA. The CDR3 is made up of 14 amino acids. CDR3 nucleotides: TGTGCCAGCTCGGGACAGGGGGCACCCGATACGCAGTATTTT. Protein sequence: CASSGQGAPDTQYF.

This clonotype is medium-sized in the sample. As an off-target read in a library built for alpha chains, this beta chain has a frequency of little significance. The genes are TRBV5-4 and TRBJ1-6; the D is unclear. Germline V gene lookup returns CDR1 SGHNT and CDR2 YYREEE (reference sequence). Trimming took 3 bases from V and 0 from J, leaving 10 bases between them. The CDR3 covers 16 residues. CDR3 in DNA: TGTGCCAGCAGCTCGCGGACGAGCTCCTATAATTCACCCCTCCACTTT. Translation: CASSSRTSSYNSPLHF.

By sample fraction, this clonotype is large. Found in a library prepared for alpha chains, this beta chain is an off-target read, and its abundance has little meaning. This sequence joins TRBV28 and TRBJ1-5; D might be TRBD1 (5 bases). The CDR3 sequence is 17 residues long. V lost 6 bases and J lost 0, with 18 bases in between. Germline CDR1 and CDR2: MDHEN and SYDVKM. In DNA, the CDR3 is TGTGCCAGCAGACCACCTCCTGAGGGGTTTAGCAATCAGCCCCAGCATTTT. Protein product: CASRPPPEGFSNQPQHF.

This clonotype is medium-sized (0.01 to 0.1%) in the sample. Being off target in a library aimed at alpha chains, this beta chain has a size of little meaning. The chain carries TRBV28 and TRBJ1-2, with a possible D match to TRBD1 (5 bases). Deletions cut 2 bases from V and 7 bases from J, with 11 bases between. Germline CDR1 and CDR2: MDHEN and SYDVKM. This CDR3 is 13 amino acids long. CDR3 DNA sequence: TGTGCCAGCAGTTTAATTAGGGGAAGTGGCTACACCTTC. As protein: CASSLIRGSGYTF.

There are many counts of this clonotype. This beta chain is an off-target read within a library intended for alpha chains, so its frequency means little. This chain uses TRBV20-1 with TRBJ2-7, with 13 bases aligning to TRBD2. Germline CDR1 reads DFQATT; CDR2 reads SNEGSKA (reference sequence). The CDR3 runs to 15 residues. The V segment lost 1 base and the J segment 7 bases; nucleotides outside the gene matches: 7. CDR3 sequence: CSARGTSGSWGEQYF. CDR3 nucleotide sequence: TGCAGTGCTAGAGGGACTAGCGGGAGTTGGGGAGAGCAGTACTTC.

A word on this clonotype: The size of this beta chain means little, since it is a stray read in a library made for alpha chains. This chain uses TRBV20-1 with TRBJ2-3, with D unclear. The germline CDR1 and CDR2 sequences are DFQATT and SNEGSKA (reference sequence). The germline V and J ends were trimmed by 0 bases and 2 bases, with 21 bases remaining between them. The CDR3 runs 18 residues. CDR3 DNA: TGCAGTGCTAGAGATTCGCGGCGCGGAAGCGTGCACACAGATACGCAGTATTTT. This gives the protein CSARDSRRGSVHTDTQYF.